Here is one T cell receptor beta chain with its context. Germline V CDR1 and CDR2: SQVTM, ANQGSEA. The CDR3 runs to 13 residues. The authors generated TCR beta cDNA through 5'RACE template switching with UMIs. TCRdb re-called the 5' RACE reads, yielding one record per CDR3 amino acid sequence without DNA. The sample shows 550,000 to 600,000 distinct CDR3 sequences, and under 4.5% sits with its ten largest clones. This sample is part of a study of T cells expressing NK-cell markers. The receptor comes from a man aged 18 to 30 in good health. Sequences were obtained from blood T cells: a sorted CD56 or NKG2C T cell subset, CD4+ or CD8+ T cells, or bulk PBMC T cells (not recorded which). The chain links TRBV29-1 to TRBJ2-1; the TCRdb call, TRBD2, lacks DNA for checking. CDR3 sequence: CSVFSGEYNEQFF.